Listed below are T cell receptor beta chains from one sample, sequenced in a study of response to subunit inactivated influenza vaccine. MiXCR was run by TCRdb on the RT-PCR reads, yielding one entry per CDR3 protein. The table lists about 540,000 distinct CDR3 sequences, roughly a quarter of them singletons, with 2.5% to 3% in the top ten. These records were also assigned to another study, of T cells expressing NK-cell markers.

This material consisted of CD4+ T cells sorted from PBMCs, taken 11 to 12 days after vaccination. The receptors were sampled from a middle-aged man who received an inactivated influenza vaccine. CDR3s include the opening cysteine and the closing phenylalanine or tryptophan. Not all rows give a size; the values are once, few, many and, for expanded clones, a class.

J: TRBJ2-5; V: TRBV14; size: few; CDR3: CASSQDRSLPQYF
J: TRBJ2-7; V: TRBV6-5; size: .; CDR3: CASSYARGGRYEQYF
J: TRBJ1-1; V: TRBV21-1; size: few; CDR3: CAALVEAFF
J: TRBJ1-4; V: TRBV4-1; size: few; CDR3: CASSQVDIKREKLFF
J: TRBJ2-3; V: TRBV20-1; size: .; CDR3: CSATGWAGVADTQYF
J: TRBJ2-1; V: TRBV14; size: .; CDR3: CASSQIAVFSYNEQFF
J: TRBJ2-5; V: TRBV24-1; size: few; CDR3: CATSDTRGETQETQYF
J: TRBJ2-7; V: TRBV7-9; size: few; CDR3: CASSIADRLREQYF
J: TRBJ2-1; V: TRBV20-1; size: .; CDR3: CSARDGPGTSGNEQFF
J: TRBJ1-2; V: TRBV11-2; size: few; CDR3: CASSLSGGVGNYGYTF